This TCR beta chain was sequenced for a study of blood T cell repertoires in COVID-19. Study in general: Acute and convalescent COVID-19 specimens originated in the United States, Italy and Spain. In each case, the material was cDNA or gDNA derived from T cells, B-cell-depleted T cells, or PBMCs.

This clone was counted once. Original processing methods: Amplifying reference gene primers gave estimates of nucleated cell counts. Clones were read by immunoSEQ multiplex PCR, and TCRdb kept only the in-frame ones, dropping some. The V and J calls and clone size were taken over from that table, and D and trimming were inferred from the DNA. Of approximately 250,000 clones detected, 70% to 90% appear once; the ten largest clones hold about 2.2%. The CDR3 is 15 amino acids. Trimming took 5 bases from V and 3 from J; bases not matched to a gene: 6. From germline, CDR1 is SGHTA and CDR2 FQGNSA. The TCR comes from a man younger than 40 who had recovered from COVID-19. Sequenced: peripheral blood. The rearrangement joins TRBV7-2 to TRBJ2-7, with 11 bases that match TRBD2. The CDR3 loop reads CASSDRLAGHYEQYF. In DNA form, the CDR3 reads TGTGCCAGCAGCGACCGACTAGCGGGACACTACGAGCAGTACTTC.